Below are 16 T cell receptor beta chains sequenced from a single sample in a study of beta chain features in type 1 diabetes. Reverse transcription of all isolated RNA meant that expressed TCRB transcripts were sequenced. TCRdb's copy holds only in-frame clones and misses some; the assay was immunoSEQ multiplex PCR. The sample gives 500,000 to 650,000 clones, 9.5% to 15% of which show up once; around 0.12% is in the top ten. Which antigens these TCRs recognize remains unknown. General study findings and limits: Shortening of TCRB CDR3s, moderate but significant, appeared in all four CD4+ subsets of Type 1 diabetes patients.

The sample taken for sequencing was naive CD4+ T cells from blood. These receptors were taken from a man younger than 40 with type 1 diabetes.

This clone was detected a few times. V and J are TRBV6-5 and TRBJ2-7, with 7 bases matching TRBD2. The CDR3 is made up of 16 amino acids. The J segment lost 0 bases and the V segment lost 0 bases, leaving 5 bases of the junction unmatched. CDR1 is MNHEY and CDR2 is SVGAGI in the germline V gene. This CDR3 is CASSYSGGTHSYEQYF. CDR3 DNA sequence: TGTGCCAGCAGTTACTCGGGGGGGACCCACTCCTACGAGCAGTACTTC.

This chain uses TRBV2 with TRBJ2-7; 7 bases align to TRBD1. CDR3 size: 13 residues. CDR1 is SNHLY and CDR2 is FYNNEI in the germline V gene. V lost 6 bases and J lost 6; bases outside the gene matches: 8. DNA of the CDR3: TGTGCCAGCAGCCAACAGGGGCAGTTCGAGCAGTACTTC. Its translation: CASSQQGQFEQYF.

This chain connects TRBV5-1 to TRBJ2-7; 8 positions match TRBD2. Germline trimming cut 4 bases from V and 2 bases from J; bases unmatched to any gene: 8. The CDR3 length is 15 residues. The germline gives CDR1 SGHRS, CDR2 YFSETQ. The CDR3 loop is CASSPPPGGAYEQYF. CDR3 sequence (DNA): TGCGCCAGCAGCCCGCCCCCCGGGGGGGCCTACGAGCAGTACTTC.

The chain employs TRBV4-1 and TRBJ2-5; weak D call: TRBD2 (6 bases). V gave up 3 bases and J gave up 1 base, with 12 bases separating them. This CDR3 spans 15 amino acids. Germline-derived CDR1 and CDR2 are MGHRA and YSYEKL. CDR3 nucleotide sequence: TGCGCCAGCAGCCAGGCAGCCGGGAGCCAAGAGACCCAGTACTTC. It yields the protein CASSQAAGSQETQYF.

The V and J genes are TRBV4-3 and TRBJ1-6; D possibly corresponds to TRBD1 (5 bases). CDR3 length equals 17 residues. Germline lookup yields CDR1 LGHNA and CDR2 YSLEER. The V gene lost 0 bases and the J gene lost 7 bases, with 16 bases spanning the gap. CDR3 sequence reads: CASSQERGGAWNSPLHF. CDR3 bases: TGCGCCAGCAGCCAAGAGAGAGGAGGGGCGTGGAATTCACCCCTCCACTTT.

The chain employs TRBV6-6 and TRBJ1-5, with no clear D. Trimming stripped 5 bases from V and 1 base from J, with 9 bases between. This CDR3 has 14 amino acids. Germline lookup yields CDR1 MNHNY and CDR2 SVGAGI (reference sequence). The CDR3 protein is CASSPTISNQPQHF. The CDR3 DNA reads as TGTGCCAGCAGTCCGACAATCAGCAATCAGCCCCAGCATTTT.

In its sample, this clone was seen a few times. The chain has TRBV5-1 and TRBJ1-5, with D tentatively TRBD1 (6 bases). Germline CDR1 reads SGHRS; CDR2 reads YFSETQ. The CDR3 is 15 amino acids. V gave up 5 bases and J gave up 1 base, with 13 bases separating them. CDR3 sequence: CASSPQGLSNQPQHF. The CDR3 DNA reads TGCGCCAGCAGTCCCCAGGGGCTCAGCAATCAGCCCCAGCATTTT.

There are a few counts of this clone. The V gene is TRBV7-2, the J gene TRBJ1-2; 9 bases are a match to TRBD1. CDR3 length: 14 residues. The V gene end was trimmed by 5 bases and the J gene end by 5 bases; junction bases not matched to a gene: 6. Germline values: CDR1 SGHTA, CDR2 FQGNSA. The CDR3 region has the DNA TGTGCCAGCAGCGCAGGGACAGGGCGTTATGGCTACACCTTC. Translation: CASSAGTGRYGYTF.

The gene calls are TRBV7-2 and TRBJ2-7; 8 nucleotides agree with TRBD1. CDR3 length: 14 amino acids. Germline V gene sequence: CDR1 SGHTA, CDR2 FQGNSA. V gave up 5 bases and J gave up 7 bases; unmatched junction bases: 10. Written as DNA, the CDR3 is TGTGCCAGCAGCGCCCGGACAGGGTCCTCGGAGCAGTACTTC. Its translation is CASSARTGSSEQYF.

The chain links TRBV7-2 to TRBJ2-7; D gene uncertain. The CDR3 spans 14 residues. V shed 2 bases and J shed 2 bases, with 10 bases lying between them. Germline CDR1 SGHTA, CDR2 FQGNSA. DNA of the CDR3: TGTGCCAGCAGCTTATCGTGGCTGACCTACGAGCAGTACTTC. Encoded protein: CASSLSWLTYEQYF. Looking up the rest from reference TRBV7-2 and TRBJ2-7 gives the full variable domain: GAGVSQSPSNKVTEKGKDVELRCDPISGHTALYWYRQSLGQGLEFLIYFQGNSAPDKSGLPSDRFSAERTGGSVSTLTIQRTQQEDSAVYLCASSLSWLTYEQYFGPGTRLTVT.

The J gene is TRBJ2-5, the V gene TRBV28, with TRBD1 as a possible D gene (6 bases). CDR1 and CDR2 (germline): MDHEN, SYDVKM. This CDR3 is built from 16 residues. V dropped 7 bases and J dropped 1 base, with 19 bases sitting between them. The CDR3 sequence: CASKPSGRQVQETQYF. DNA for the CDR3: TGTGCCAGCAAGCCATCCGGACGACAGGTCCAAGAGACCCAGTACTTC. The full variable domain, its missing parts supplied by reference TRBV28 and TRBJ2-5, is DVKVTQSSRYLVKRTGEKVFLECVQDMDHENMFWYRQDPGLGLRLIYFSYDVKMKEKGDIPEGYSVSREKKERFSLILESASTNQTSMYLCASKPSGRQVQETQYFGPGTRLLVL.

With regard to this clone: Within the sample, other DNA sequences also encode this same CDR3. The CDR3, as DNA: TGCAGCGTCTACCGGGACAGAGGGAACATTCAGTACTTC. It yields the protein CSVYRDRGNIQYF. V gene TRBV29-1 combines with J gene TRBJ2-4; TRBD1 matches 7 bases. Trimming removed 6 bases from V and 7 bases from J; junction bases left unmatched: 9. The CDR3 runs 13 residues. CDR1 and CDR2 (germline): SQVTM, ANQGSEA.

The CDR3 region has the DNA TGCAGCGTTGATTTCCCGGACAAGAAGTACAATGAGCAGTTCTTC. It codes for CSVDFPDKKYNEQFF. The rearrangement joins TRBV29-1 to TRBJ2-1, with D tentatively TRBD1 (5 bases). This CDR3 has 15 residues. Trimming took off 3 bases at V and 4 bases at J, with 16 bases between the two ends. Looked up from germline, CDR1 is SQVTM and CDR2 is ANQGSEA.

This clone was counted between two and nine times. Other DNA sequences in the same sample also yield this CDR3. This chain connects TRBV5-1 to TRBJ2-3, with TRBD1 matching 7 bases. Germline CDR1 and CDR2: SGHRS and YFSETQ. The CDR3 contains 14 residues. The trim removed 2 bases at V and 4 bases at J, leaving 4 bases unmatched. The chain's CDR3 is CASSLGQGADTQYF. The CDR3 DNA reads TGCGCCAGCAGCTTAGGGCAGGGGGCAGATACGCAGTATTTT. The whole variable domain, remainder taken from reference TRBV5-1 and TRBJ2-3, is KAGVTQTPRYLIKTRGQQVTLSCSPISGHRSVSWYQQTPGQGLQFLFEYFSETQRNKGNFPGRFSGRQFSNSRSEMNVSTLELGDSALYLCASSLGQGADTQYFGPGTRLTVL.

This sequence joins TRBV4-1 and TRBJ1-2; a weak D match, TRBD1 (6 bases). CDR1 and CDR2 (germline): MGHRA, YSYEKL. V was cut by 0 bases and J by 2 bases, with 13 bases left in between. The CDR3 extends over 16 amino acids. DNA of the CDR3: TGCGCCAGCAGCCAAGATTGGAGGACAGACAACTATGGCTACACCTTC. Its translation: CASSQDWRTDNYGYTF.

This clone showed up just once. The chain combines TRBV9 with TRBJ2-2; the D is unclear. There are 15 residues in the CDR3. Between the trimmed V and J ends, which lost 0 bases and 0 bases, there was a span of 6 bases. Germline assignment: CDR1 SGDLS and CDR2 YYNGEE. The CDR3 reads CASSVGSSNTGELFF. CDR3 bases: TGTGCCAGCAGCGTAGGAAGCTCGAACACCGGGGAGCTGTTTTTT.